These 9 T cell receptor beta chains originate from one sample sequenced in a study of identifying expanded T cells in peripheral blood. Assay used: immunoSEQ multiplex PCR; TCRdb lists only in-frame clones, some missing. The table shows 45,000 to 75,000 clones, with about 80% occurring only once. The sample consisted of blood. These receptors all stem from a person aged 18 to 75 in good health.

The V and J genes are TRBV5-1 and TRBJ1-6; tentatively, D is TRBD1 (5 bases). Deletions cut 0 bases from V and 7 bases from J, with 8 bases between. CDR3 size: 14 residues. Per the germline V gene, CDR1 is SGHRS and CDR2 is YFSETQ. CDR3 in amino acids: CASSLVGLNSPLHF. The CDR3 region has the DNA TGCGCCAGCAGCTTGGTGGGGCTAAATTCACCCCTCCACTTT.

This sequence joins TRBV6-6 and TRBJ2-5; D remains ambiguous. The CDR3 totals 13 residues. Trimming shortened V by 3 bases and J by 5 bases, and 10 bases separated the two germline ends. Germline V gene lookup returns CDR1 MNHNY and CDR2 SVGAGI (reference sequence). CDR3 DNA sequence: TGTGCCAGCAGTTATTCTAGATCCGAGACCCAGTACTTC. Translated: CASSYSRSETQYF.

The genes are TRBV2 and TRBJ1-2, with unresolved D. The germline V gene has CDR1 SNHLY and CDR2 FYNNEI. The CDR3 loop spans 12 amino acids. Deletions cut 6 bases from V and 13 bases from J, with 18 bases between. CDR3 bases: TGTGCCAGCAGCCTCCGGGCCCAAGGTCTCACCTTC. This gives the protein CASSLRAQGLTF.

CDR3 DNA: TGTGCCAGCAGGTTCGACTCCGCTCCGGTCCAGCCCCAGCATTTT. Protein sequence: CASRFDSAPVQPQHF. The chain joins TRBV5-5 to TRBJ1-5; D gene uncertain. The CDR3 length is 15 residues. Germline V lookup: CDR1 SGHKS, CDR2 YYEKEE (reference sequence). The ends were cut back, 5 bases at V and 7 bases at J, with 19 bases in the middle.

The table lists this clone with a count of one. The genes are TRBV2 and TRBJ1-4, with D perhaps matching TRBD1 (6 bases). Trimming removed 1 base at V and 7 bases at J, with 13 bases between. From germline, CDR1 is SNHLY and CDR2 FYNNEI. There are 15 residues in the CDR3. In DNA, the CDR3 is TGTGCCAGCAGTGAAGGAAAAGGGGGGGGTGAAAAACTGTTTTTT. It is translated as CASSEGKGGGEKLFF. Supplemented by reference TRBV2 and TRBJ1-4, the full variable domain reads EPEVTQTPSHQVTQMGQEVILRCVPISNHLYFYWYRQILGQKVEFLVSFYNNEISEKSEIFDDQFSVERPDGSNFTLKIRSTKLEDSAMYFCASSEGKGGGEKLFFGSGTQLSVL.

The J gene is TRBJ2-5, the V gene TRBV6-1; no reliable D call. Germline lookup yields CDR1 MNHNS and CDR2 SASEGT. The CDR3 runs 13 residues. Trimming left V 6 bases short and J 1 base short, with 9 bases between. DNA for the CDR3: TGTGCCAGCAGCGATCCGCCCCAAGAGACCCAGTACTTC. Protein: CASSDPPQETQYF.

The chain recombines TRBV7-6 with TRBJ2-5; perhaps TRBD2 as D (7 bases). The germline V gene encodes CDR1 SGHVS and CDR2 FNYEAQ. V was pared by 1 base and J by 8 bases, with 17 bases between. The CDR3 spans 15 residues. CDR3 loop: CASSLGGGGTGTQYF. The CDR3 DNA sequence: TGTGCCAGCAGCTTAGGAGGCGGGGGCACAGGAACCCAGTACTTC.

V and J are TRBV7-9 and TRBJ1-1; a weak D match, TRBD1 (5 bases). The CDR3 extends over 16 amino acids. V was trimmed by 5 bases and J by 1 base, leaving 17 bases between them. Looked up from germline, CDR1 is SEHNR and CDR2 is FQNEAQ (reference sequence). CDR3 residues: CASSPLSGTGNTEAFF. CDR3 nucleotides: TGTGCCAGCAGCCCATTATCCGGGACGGGGAACACTGAAGCTTTCTTT.

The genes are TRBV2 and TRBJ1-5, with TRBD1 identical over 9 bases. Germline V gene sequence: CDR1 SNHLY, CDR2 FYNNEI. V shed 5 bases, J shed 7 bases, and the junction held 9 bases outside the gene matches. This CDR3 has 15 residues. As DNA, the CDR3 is TGTGCCAGCAGTATCACAGGGGGCTCGAGGCAGCCCCAGCATTTT. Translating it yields CASSITGGSRQPQHF. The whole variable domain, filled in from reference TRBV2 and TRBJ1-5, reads EPEVTQTPSHQVTQMGQEVILRCVPISNHLYFYWYRQILGQKVEFLVSFYNNEISEKSEIFDDQFSVERPDGSNFTLKIRSTKLEDSAMYFCASSITGGSRQPQHFGDGTRLSIL.